The 27 T cell receptor beta chains below come from one sample, sequenced in a study of blood T cell repertoires in COVID-19. Measured with immunoSEQ multiplex PCR; TCRdb has only the in-frame clones, and not every one. The data hold approximately 670,000 clones, with 80% to 90% observed a single time. The source material was peripheral blood. The receptor source for this set is a woman between 18 and 29 years old with acute or convalescent COVID-19.

This chain links TRBV27 with TRBJ2-1; 9 nucleotides align to TRBD1. J gave up 14 bases and V 8 bases, and 19 bases lay outside the gene matches. The CDR3 spans 15 residues. Germline V gene lookup returns CDR1 MNHEY and CDR2 SMNVEV (reference sequence). Here the CDR3 reads CASAATRTGEYAEFF. The CDR3 DNA is TGTGCCAGCGCGGCTACCCGGACAGGGGAGTATGCGGAGTTCTTC.

J is TRBJ2-7 and V is TRBV4-2; D ambiguous. Germline values: CDR1 LGHNA, CDR2 YNFKEQ. V lost 0 bases to trimming and J lost 6 bases, with 6 bases between them. The CDR3 has 12 residues. CDR3 loop: CASSQDPGEQYF. Written as DNA, the CDR3 is TGTGCCAGCAGCCAAGATCCGGGCGAGCAGTACTTC.

The rearrangement links TRBV4-3 to TRBJ1-6, with 8 bases matching TRBD1. The V gene's germline CDR1 is LGHNA and CDR2 YSLEER. V trimming: 2 bases; J trimming: 6 bases; junction bases outside the gene matches: 3. The CDR3 consists of 15 residues. CDR3 region: CASSQRDRTNSPLHF. The CDR3 nucleotides read TGCGCCAGCAGCCAACGGGACAGGACTAATTCACCCCTCCACTTT.

This chain links TRBV2 with TRBJ2-1, with 15 positions matching TRBD2. The CDR3 covers 14 residues. Looked up from germline, CDR1 is SNHLY and CDR2 is FYNNEI. V dropped 1 base and J dropped 14; count of bases not matched to a gene: 3. The chain's CDR3 is CASSEGTSGGAKFF. DNA for the CDR3: TGTGCCAGCAGTGAAGGGACTAGCGGGGGGGCAAAGTTCTTC.

The V and J genes are TRBV9 and TRBJ1-3; perhaps TRBD1 as D (6 bases). The CDR3 runs 16 residues. Germline loops: CDR1 SGDLS, CDR2 YYNGEE. The V gene lost 0 bases and the J gene lost 4 bases, with 14 bases spanning the gap. CDR3 protein: CASSVETAGVGNTIYF. CDR3 nucleotide sequence: TGTGCCAGCAGCGTAGAAACGGCAGGGGTAGGAAACACCATATATTTT.

The CDR3 sequence is CATSDLPKGREQYF. CDR3 DNA sequence: TGTGCCACCAGTGATCTCCCGAAGGGGCGCGAGCAGTACTTC. This chain connects TRBV24-1 to TRBJ2-7, with a weak D call TRBD1 (5 bases). This CDR3 has 14 amino acids. Trimming pared 3 bases from V and 6 bases from J, leaving 14 bases between. Germline assignment: CDR1 KGHDR and CDR2 SFDVKD.

This clone was seen just once. The V call is TRBV29-1, the J call TRBJ2-3; 15 bases are a match to TRBD2. The germline CDR1 and CDR2 sequences are SQVTM and ANQGSEA. With 2 bases clipped from V and 6 bases from J, the junction kept 3 bases outside the gene matches. This CDR3 region has 15 residues. The CDR3 nucleotides read TGCAGCGTTGAACCTGGACTAGCGGGGGGGGATACGCAGTATTTT. This gives the protein CSVEPGLAGGDTQYF.

The chain carries TRBV4-3 and TRBJ2-3; 9 bases align to TRBD2. Trimming took 2 bases from V and 0 from J; bases not matched to a gene: 6. Germline assignment: CDR1 LGHNA and CDR2 YSLEER. This CDR3 is built from 17 residues. The DNA for the CDR3 is TGCGCCAGCAGCCAATTCCCAGCGGGGGGTAGCACAGATACGCAGTATTTT. It specifies CASSQFPAGGSTDTQYF.

The V call is TRBV4-1, the J call TRBJ2-2, with TRBD1 matching over 10 bases. V shed 1 base, J shed 5 bases, and the junction held 4 bases outside the gene matches. Germline V lookup: CDR1 MGHRA, CDR2 YSYEKL. CDR3 size: 16 residues. CDR3 amino acids: CASSQGQGAGTGELFF. The CDR3, as DNA: TGCGCCAGCAGCCAAGGACAGGGGGCGGGGACCGGGGAGCTGTTTTTT.

This rearrangement joins TRBV4-2 to TRBJ1-6; D unclear. CDR3 length equals 14 residues. V dropped 4 bases and J dropped 6 bases, with 10 bases sitting between them. Germline CDR1 is LGHNA and CDR2 is YNFKEQ. CDR3 sequence (DNA): TGTGCCAGCAGCCCACGGGAGGGTAATTCACCCCTCCACTTT. It specifies CASSPREGNSPLHF.

The chain couples TRBV19 to TRBJ1-6; 9 nucleotides line up with TRBD1. V was pared by 6 bases and J by 2 bases, with 11 bases of the junction left unmatched. Per the germline V gene, CDR1 is LNHDA and CDR2 is SQIVND (reference sequence). The CDR3 covers 18 residues. DNA of the CDR3: TGTGCCAGTAGCTCGACAGGGGGTCGCCCCCCCTATAATTCACCCCTCCACTTT. Its translation: CASSSTGGRPPYNSPLHF.

V and J are TRBV6-5 and TRBJ1-1, with D perhaps matching TRBD1 (5 bases). Trimming took 4 bases from V and 4 from J, leaving 16 bases between them. CDR1 and CDR2 (germline): MNHEY, SVGAGI. The CDR3 loop spans 15 amino acids. The CDR3, as DNA: TGTGCCAGCAGTTCTCCGGGGGGATGGAGCACTGAAGCTTTCTTT. Translated, it gives CASSSPGGWSTEAFF.

The rearrangement links TRBV18 to TRBJ2-6; TRBD1 agrees at 12 bases. The CDR3 consists of 19 residues. Looked up from germline, CDR1 is KGHSH and CDR2 is LQKENI. Trimming cost V 6 bases and J 2 bases; bases outside gene matches: 11. CDR3 in amino acids: CASSPTRDRGLAGANVLTF. Written as DNA, the CDR3 is TGTGCCAGCTCGCCAACCCGGGACAGGGGGCTGGCTGGGGCCAACGTCCTGACTTTC. The whole variable domain, filled in from reference TRBV18 and TRBJ2-6, reads NAGVMQNPRHLVRRRGQEARLRCSPMKGHSHVYWYRQLPEEGLKFMVYLQKENIIDESGMPKERFSAEFPKEGPSILRIQQVVRGDSAAYFCASSPTRDRGLAGANVLTFGAGSRLTVL.

CDR3 nucleotides: TGCGCCAGCAGCTATACAGAGGGCGGGTTTAAGGGCTACACCTTC. It specifies CASSYTEGGFKGYTF. The chain joins TRBV5-1 to TRBJ1-2; D uncertain. The V end lost 3 bases, the J end lost 8 bases, and 20 bases lay between the germline ends. This CDR3 spans 15 amino acids. Germline V gene sequence: CDR1 SGHRS, CDR2 YFSETQ.

The rearrangement links TRBV5-4 to TRBJ2-5; 10 nucleotides agree with TRBD2. Germline values: CDR1 SGHNT, CDR2 YYREEE (reference sequence). The CDR3 sequence is 16 residues long. V trimming: 4 bases; J trimming: 4 bases; junction bases outside the gene matches: 10. This CDR3 is CASSQDYSGGRETQYF. CDR3 DNA sequence: TGTGCCAGCAGCCAGGACTATAGCGGGGGGAGAGAGACCCAGTACTTC.

The rearrangement uses TRBV27 and TRBJ1-3; TRBD1 might be the D (6 bases). Trimming shortened V by 6 bases and J by 0 bases, and 18 bases separated the two germline ends. From germline, CDR1 is MNHEY and CDR2 SMNVEV (reference sequence). The CDR3 consists of 17 residues. This CDR3 is CASSPGGAFLSGNTIYF. DNA for the CDR3: TGTGCCAGCAGCCCCGGGGGGGCATTCCTCTCTGGAAACACCATATATTTT.

The chain is built from TRBV4-3 and TRBJ2-1; 8 positions match TRBD1. V lost 0 bases, J lost 5 bases, and 6 bases stayed unmatched. Germline lookup yields CDR1 LGHNA and CDR2 YSLEER. The length of the CDR3 is 16 residues. The CDR3 DNA is TGCGCCAGCAGCCAAGATTCAGGGGGCCCAAACAATGAGCAGTTCTTC. It specifies CASSQDSGGPNNEQFF.

The chain has TRBV7-3 and TRBJ2-4, with D perhaps TRBD2 (6 bases). From germline, CDR1 is SGHTA and CDR2 FQGTGA. The CDR3 sequence is 15 residues long. V was cut by 1 base and J by 3 bases, with 10 bases left in between. The CDR3 sequence: CASSLRPGGKNIQYF. For the CDR3, the DNA is TGTGCCAGCAGCTTAAGGCCCGGGGGCAAAAACATTCAGTACTTC.

V is TRBV15 and J is TRBJ1-5; D might be TRBD1 (5 bases). The germline V and J ends were trimmed by 0 bases and 6 bases, with 24 bases remaining between them. The CDR3 covers 19 residues. From germline, CDR1 is LNHNV and CDR2 YYDKDF (reference sequence). The CDR3 region has the DNA TGTGCCACCAGCAGAGATCGATTAGGGGCAAGACGGCCTGGTCAGCCCCAGCATTTT. This translates into CATSRDRLGARRPGQPQHF.

The chain joins TRBV6-5 to TRBJ2-7; D is possibly TRBD1 (5 bases). Trimming removed 6 bases from V and 6 bases from J, with 12 bases in between. Per germline, CDR1 MNHEY and CDR2 SVGAGI. This CDR3 comprises 12 residues. Written as DNA, the CDR3 is TGTGCCAGCAGCCAAGGGGTGCTCGAGCAGTACTTC. It encodes CASSQGVLEQYF.

This chain joins TRBV28 and TRBJ2-7, with 8 bases lining up with TRBD1. Unmatched junction bases numbered 3, after V lost 8 bases and J lost 3 bases. In germline, CDR1 is MDHEN, CDR2 SYDVKM. This CDR3 is built from 12 residues. The CDR3 DNA reads as TGTGCCAGCGCAACAGGGGGCTACGAGCAGTACTTC. It codes for CASATGGYEQYF.

This sequence joins TRBV9 and TRBJ1-4; 7 bases agree with TRBD1. The trim removed 0 bases at V and 6 bases at J, leaving 11 bases unmatched. CDR3 length: 17 residues. Germline V gene lookup returns CDR1 SGDLS and CDR2 YYNGEE. As DNA, the CDR3 is TGTGCCAGCAGCGTAGGGAGTCAGGGGGTGTTTCATGAAAAACTGTTTTTT. Protein product: CASSVGSQGVFHEKLFF.

The CDR3 spells CASSSRGKNTEAFF. CDR3 DNA sequence: TGTGCCAGCAGCTCCAGGGGAAAGAACACTGAAGCTTTCTTT. The genes are TRBV7-9 and TRBJ1-1; maybe TRBD1 (6 bases). The CDR3 is made up of 14 amino acids. Trimming took 4 bases from V and 1 from J, leaving 10 bases between them. CDR1 is SEHNR, CDR2 FQNEAQ, per germline (reference sequence).

Only a few counts were recorded for this clone. The chain combines TRBV30 with TRBJ2-7, with D maybe TRBD1 (6 bases). V was clipped by 2 bases and J by 1 base, with 9 bases between them. Per the germline V gene, CDR1 is GTSNPN and CDR2 is SVGIG (reference sequence). This CDR3 contains 13 residues. The CDR3 DNA reads TGTGCCTGGAGTAGAGGACAGTCCTACGAGCAGTACTTC. Encoded protein: CAWSRGQSYEQYF. Looking up the rest from reference TRBV30 and TRBJ2-7 gives the full variable domain: SQTIHQWPATLVQPVGSPLSLECTVEGTSNPNLYWYRQAAGRGLQLLFYSVGIGQISSEVPQNLSASRPQDRQFILSSKKLLLSDSGFYLCAWSRGQSYEQYFGPGTRLTVT.

This chain joins TRBV10-3 and TRBJ2-5, with 9 positions matching TRBD1. CDR1 and CDR2 (germline): ENHRY, SYGVKD. CDR3 length: 18 amino acids. V gave up 6 bases and J gave up 0 bases; unmatched junction bases: 14. CDR3 DNA sequence: TGTGCCATCAGGGGGGGACAGGGAGACTCGTCGTACCAAGAGACCCAGTACTTC. Translated: CAIRGGQGDSSYQETQYF.

The J gene is TRBJ2-1, the V gene TRBV29-1; D remains unclear. The CDR3 length is 12 residues. Germline V gives CDR1 SQVTM, CDR2 ANQGSEA. V lost 4 bases and J lost 4, with 8 bases in between. CDR3 protein: CSVVTDYNEQFF. CDR3 coding DNA: TGCAGCGTTGTAACAGATTACAATGAGCAGTTCTTC.

This clone has a single count. V and J are TRBV10-1 and TRBJ2-7, with 9 bases matching TRBD1. Germline trimming cut 5 bases from V and 9 bases from J; bases unmatched to any gene: 17. The CDR3 totals 16 residues. The germline V gene has CDR1 WNHNN and CDR2 SYGVQD (reference sequence). In DNA form, the CDR3 reads TGCGCCAGCAGTCCCGACGACAGGGGGATGTGTCTGGGGCAGTACTTC. Residues: CASSPDDRGMCLGQYF.